This TCR beta chain was obtained from a study of CD8+ T cells in alopecia areata. Study-level background: For the treated group, dosing was oral tofacitinib at 5 to 10 mg twice daily. Scoring treated patients' severity relied on the percentage of scalp area affected. Overall study results and limits: A large proportion of expanded lesional clones were detected persisting in scalp and blood during tofacitinib.

Germline lookup yields CDR1 LNHNV and CDR2 YYDKDF (reference sequence). V lost 1 base and J lost 5, with 14 bases in between. CDR3 size: 15 residues. This clone showed up just a few times. Its antigen remains unidentified. The treatment was: oral pan-JAK inhibitor, 5-10 mg twice daily. Peripheral blood and lesional scalp punch biopsies were taken from alopecia areata patients. After isolation, RNA underwent reverse transcription to generate cDNA as the sequencing template. Generated by immunoSEQ multiplex PCR, the TCRdb table keeps only in-frame clones and is missing some. The sample includes more than 150,000 clones, about 60% of them seen just once.

The sample was CD4+ T cells sorted from blood, taken at week 4, from a patient treated with tofacitinib. This TCR was sampled from a human donor with alopecia areata. The chain combines TRBV15 with TRBJ2-5; possible D gene TRBD2, 5 bases. The CDR3, as DNA: TGTGCCACCAGCAGAGTTTTCGGGGTCTCGGAGACCCAGTACTTC. It specifies CATSRVFGVSETQYF. Drawing the rest from reference TRBV15 and TRBJ2-5, the complete variable domain is DAMVIQNPRYQVTQFGKPVTLSCSQTLNHNVMYWYQQKSSQAPKLLFHYYDKDFNNEADTPDNFQSRRPNTSFCFLDIRSPGLGDTAMYLCATSRVFGVSETQYFGPGTRLLVL.